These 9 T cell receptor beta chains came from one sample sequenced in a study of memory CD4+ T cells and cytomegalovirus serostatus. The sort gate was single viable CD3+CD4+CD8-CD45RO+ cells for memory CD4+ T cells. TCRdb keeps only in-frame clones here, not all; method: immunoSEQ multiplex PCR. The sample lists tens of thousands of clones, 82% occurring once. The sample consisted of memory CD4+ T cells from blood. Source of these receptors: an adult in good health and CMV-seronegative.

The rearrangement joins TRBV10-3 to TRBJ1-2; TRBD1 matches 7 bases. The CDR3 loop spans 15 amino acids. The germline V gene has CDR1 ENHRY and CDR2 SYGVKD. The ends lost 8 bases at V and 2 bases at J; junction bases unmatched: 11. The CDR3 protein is CAIQPRDSVNYGYTF. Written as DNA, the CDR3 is TGTGCCATCCAACCGCGGGACAGCGTCAACTATGGCTACACCTTC.

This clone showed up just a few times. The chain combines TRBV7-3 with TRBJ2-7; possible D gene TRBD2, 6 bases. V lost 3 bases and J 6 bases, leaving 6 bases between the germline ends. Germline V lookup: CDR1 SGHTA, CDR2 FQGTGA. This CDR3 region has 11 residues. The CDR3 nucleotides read TGTGCCAGCAGCTTCGGGGGCGAGCAGTACTTC. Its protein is CASSFGGEQYF.

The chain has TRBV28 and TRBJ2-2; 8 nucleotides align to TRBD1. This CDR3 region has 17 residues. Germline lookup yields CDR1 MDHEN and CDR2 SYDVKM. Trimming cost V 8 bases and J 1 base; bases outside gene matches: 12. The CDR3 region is CASRTGSWVRNTGELFF. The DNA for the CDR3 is TGTGCCAGCCGGACAGGGTCGTGGGTTAGGAACACCGGGGAGCTGTTTTTT.

CDR3 DNA: TGTGCCAGCAGCCCTACGGGACTAGCGGGGGTCGACGAGCAGTACTTC. Translated: CASSPTGLAGVDEQYF. The chain employs TRBV4-2 and TRBJ2-7; TRBD2 aligns across 14 bases. From germline, CDR1 is LGHNA and CDR2 YNFKEQ. The V gene end was trimmed by 4 bases and the J gene end by 5 bases; junction bases not matched to a gene: 7. The CDR3 is 16 residues long.

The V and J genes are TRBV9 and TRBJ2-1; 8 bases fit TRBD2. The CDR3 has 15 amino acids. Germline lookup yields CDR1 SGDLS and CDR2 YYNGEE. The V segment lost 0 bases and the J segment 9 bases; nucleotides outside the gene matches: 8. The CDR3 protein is CASSVVSGGAPEQFF. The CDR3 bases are TGTGCCAGCAGCGTAGTTTCCGGGGGGGCCCCTGAGCAGTTCTTC. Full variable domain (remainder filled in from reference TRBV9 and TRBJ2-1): DSGVTQTPKHLITATGQRVTLRCSPRSGDLSVYWYQQSLDQGLQFLIQYYNGEERAKGNILERFSAQQFPDLHSELNLSSLELGDSALYFCASSVVSGGAPEQFFGPGTRLTVL.

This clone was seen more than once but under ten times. The CDR3, as DNA: TGCGCCAGCAGCTTGACTAGCGGGCCCAATGAGCAGTTCTTC. As protein: CASSLTSGPNEQFF. This rearrangement joins TRBV5-1 to TRBJ2-1, with TRBD2 matching over 9 bases. Germline V gene lookup returns CDR1 SGHRS and CDR2 YFSETQ. The V segment lost 1 base and the J segment 6 bases; nucleotides outside the gene matches: 2. The CDR3 has 14 amino acids. Based on the CDR3 plus reference TRBV5-1 and TRBJ2-1, the full variable domain is KAGVTQTPRYLIKTRGQQVTLSCSPISGHRSVSWYQQTPGQGLQFLFEYFSETQRNKGNFPGRFSGRQFSNSRSEMNVSTLELGDSALYLCASSLTSGPNEQFFGPGTRLTVL.

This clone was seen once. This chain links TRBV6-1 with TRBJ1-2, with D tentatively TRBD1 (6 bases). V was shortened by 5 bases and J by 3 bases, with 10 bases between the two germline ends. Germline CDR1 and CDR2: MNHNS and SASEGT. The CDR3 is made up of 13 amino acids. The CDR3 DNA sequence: TGTGCCAGCAGTACAGGGTTGGACTATGGCTACACCTTC. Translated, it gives CASSTGLDYGYTF.

The CDR3 region has the DNA TGTGCCAGCATCGGGGTCCTAACAGACGAGCAGTACTTC. This sequence encodes CASIGVLTDEQYF. This sequence joins TRBV2 and TRBJ2-5, with a possible D match to TRBD2 (5 bases). Judging by the DNA end, TRBJ2-7 fits better; the J call may be wrong. Germline V lookup: CDR1 SNHLY, CDR2 FYNNEI. This CDR3 has 13 amino acids.

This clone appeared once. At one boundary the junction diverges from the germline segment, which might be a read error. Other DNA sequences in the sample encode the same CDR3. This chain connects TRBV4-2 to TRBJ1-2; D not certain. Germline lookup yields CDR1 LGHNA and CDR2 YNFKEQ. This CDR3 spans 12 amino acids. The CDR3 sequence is CASSHSDGGYTF. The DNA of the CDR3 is TGTGCCAGTAGCCACTCAGACGGGGGCTACACCTTC.